This TCR beta chain was sequenced during a study of spatial heterogeneity in lung cancer. Overall study findings and caveats: In tumors, expanded intratumoral alpha and beta TCR counts tracked mutation counts.

As for time point: sample taken at primary tumor resection. One entry per CDR3 protein, called by TCRdb with MiXCR from the 5' RACE reads. This table has nearly 25,000 distinct CDR3 sequences, roughly 10% appearing once. With respect to this clonotype: What it binds is unknown.

V gave up 7 bases and J gave up 4 bases, with 11 bases separating them. The germline V gene encodes CDR1 SNHLY and CDR2 FYNNEI. The CDR3 is 13 amino acids. This sequence originates from a male donor with early-stage non-small cell lung cancer. Source: lung tumor tissue, taken at surgery. This chain connects TRBV2 to TRBJ2-1; no clear D. The CDR3 DNA is TGTGCCAGCAATCTCCCGGGTTACAATGAGCAGTTCTTC. Translated: CASNLPGYNEQFF. The full variable domain, completed using reference TRBV2 and TRBJ2-1, is EPEVTQTPSHQVTQMGQEVILRCVPISNHLYFYWYRQILGQKVEFLVSFYNNEISEKSEIFDDQFSVERPDGSNFTLKIRSTKLEDSAMYFCASNLPGYNEQFFGPGTRLTVL.